Below, one T cell receptor (beta chain) is given with its context. The antigen it recognizes is unknown. Base quality data are lacking; no much larger clone is found one base away. The data are from a study of tumor and adjacent non-tumor tissue in lung cancer listed by TCRdb under 2018. As for the study more broadly: By cancer type, the cohort comprised 11 to 12 adenocarcinoma patients, 2 squamous cell carcinoma patients and 1 small cell lung cancer patient. Sequencing produced fewer than 150,000,000 productive TCRbeta reads in total, an average of about 4 million reads per sample. A few dozen paired specimens, one tumor and one normal lung sample per patient, were profiled by TCRbeta CDR3 sequencing. The roughly 15 enrolled patients, of whom 10 were men and 5 were women, were aged about 30 to 85 years and were diagnosed with TNM stage I to III disease. Using bulk TCRbeta repertoires from roughly 14 lung cancer patients, the study set lung tumor tissue side by side with matched distant non-tumor lung tissue. Summary of the overall study and its limitations: Peripheral blood was not sequenced, so blood TCRbeta repertoires were not examined in the lung cancer patients of the study. Significantly higher TCR diversity was found in younger patients, and higher tumor TCR diversity was associated with shorter overall and disease-free survival. A significantly larger cumulative share of the repertoire was made up by the top 100 clones in normal lung than in tumor tissue. Neither the sequencing platform nor unique molecular identifiers are named or mentioned anywhere in the methods. Only around 16 patients were in the cohort, and the authors stated that larger samples and more detailed clinical data are needed. Tumor tissue showed significantly greater TCR diversity (inverse Simpson) than normal lung tissue (approximately 400 vs 170, P = 0.0075, Mann-Whitney U test).

RNA was extracted from bulk unsorted tissue and checked for quality with a NanoDrop ND-1000 and an Agilent 2100. All donors had newly diagnosed lung cancer, had not received prior chemotherapy, and were admitted for thoracic surgery in China between August and November 2014. The study excluded patients who had received radiotherapy or chemotherapy before or who had another cancer at the same time. Surgical tissue pieces of about 1-2.3 cm3 were preserved in RNAlater solution and were kept at -80 degrees C until use. Library preparation used multiplex PCR. Sequenced using an Illumina HiSeq 2500. TCRbeta libraries were constructed through three rounds of nested PCR with primers (Table S4) according to protocols adapted from ARM-PCR. Before sequencing, PCR products of 200-500 bp were excised from the gel and purified with the QIAquick gel extraction kit. Concerning the study's data processing: Trimmomatic was used to clean the reads, FLASH was used to merge the reads into complete CDR3 sequences, and MiTCR was used to assign the reads to V(D)J germline segments. VDJtools was used to compute clonal diversity as the inverse Simpson's index. In-frame sequences without a premature stop codon were defined as productive reads. TCRdb handled the public reads itself, with Q25 trimming in fastp and clone calling in MiXCR, and kept productive beta chains. Identical CDR3 protein sequences are pooled into one entry, listed with their most common genes and DNA. None of the V and J calls come from the authors' own analysis; TCRdb made them. For this sample there are fewer than 120,000 distinct CDR3 sequences; 84% appear just once. Of the sample, 20% to 25% falls within the top ten clones.

CDR1 and CDR2 are drawn from the germline V gene: MGHRA, YSYEKL. V gives up 4 bases and J gives up 6 bases, and the segment between their germline ends measures 15 bases. The CDR3 goes from the cysteine to the phenylalanine over 14 residues. Only CDR3 DNA is held: 42 bases, read in frame from base 1. The receptor was isolated from a man aged 70-80 years with non-small cell lung cancer. The chain is made from TRBV4-1 and TRBJ1-1; the best D guess is TRBD1, with 5 bases matching. The specimen sequenced was lung tumor tissue. The nucleotides are TGCGCCAGCAGCCGAGTGGGGGTTCGGTCTGAAGCTTTCTTT. It is translated as CASSRVGVRSEAFF.